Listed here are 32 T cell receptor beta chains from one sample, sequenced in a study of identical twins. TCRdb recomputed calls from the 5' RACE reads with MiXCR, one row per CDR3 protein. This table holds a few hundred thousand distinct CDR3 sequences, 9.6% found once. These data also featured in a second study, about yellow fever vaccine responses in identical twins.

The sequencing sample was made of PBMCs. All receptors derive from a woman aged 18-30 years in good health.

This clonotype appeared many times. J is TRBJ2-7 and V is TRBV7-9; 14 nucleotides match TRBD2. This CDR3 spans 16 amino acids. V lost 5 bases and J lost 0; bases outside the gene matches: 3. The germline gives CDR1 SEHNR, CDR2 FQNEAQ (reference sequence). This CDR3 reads CASSGGLAGVSYEQYF. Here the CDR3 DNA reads TGTGCCAGCAGCGGGGGACTAGCGGGAGTCTCCTACGAGCAGTACTTC.

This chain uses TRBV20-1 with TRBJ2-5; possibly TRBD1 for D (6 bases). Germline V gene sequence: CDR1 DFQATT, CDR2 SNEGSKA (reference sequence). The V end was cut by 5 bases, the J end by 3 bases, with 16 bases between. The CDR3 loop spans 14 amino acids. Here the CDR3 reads CSARQAAGKETQYF. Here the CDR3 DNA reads TGCAGTGCTCGACAGGCCGCAGGGAAAGAGACCCAGTACTTC.

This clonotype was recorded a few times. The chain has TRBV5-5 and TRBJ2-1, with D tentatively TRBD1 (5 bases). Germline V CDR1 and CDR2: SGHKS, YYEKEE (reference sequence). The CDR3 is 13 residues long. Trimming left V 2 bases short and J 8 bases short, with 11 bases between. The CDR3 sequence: CASSLRTSHEQFF. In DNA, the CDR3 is TGTGCCAGCAGCTTACGGACATCCCATGAGCAGTTCTTC.

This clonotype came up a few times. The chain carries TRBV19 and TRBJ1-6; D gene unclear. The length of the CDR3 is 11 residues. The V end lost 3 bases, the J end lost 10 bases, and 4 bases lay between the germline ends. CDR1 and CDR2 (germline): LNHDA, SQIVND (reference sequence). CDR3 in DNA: TGTGCCAGTAGTATTAAATCACCCCTCCACTTT. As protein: CASSIKSPLHF.

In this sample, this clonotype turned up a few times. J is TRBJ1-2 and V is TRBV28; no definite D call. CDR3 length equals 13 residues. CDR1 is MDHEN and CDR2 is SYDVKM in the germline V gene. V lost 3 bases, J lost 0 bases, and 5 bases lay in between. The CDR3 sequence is CASSLQTNYGYTF. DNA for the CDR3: TGTGCCAGCAGTTTGCAGACTAACTATGGCTACACCTTC.

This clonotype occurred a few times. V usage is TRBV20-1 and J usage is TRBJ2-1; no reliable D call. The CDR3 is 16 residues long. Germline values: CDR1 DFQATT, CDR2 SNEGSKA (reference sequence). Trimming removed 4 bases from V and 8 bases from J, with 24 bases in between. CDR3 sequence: CSANHIVQETLDEQFF. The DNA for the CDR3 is TGCAGTGCTAATCATATTGTGCAGGAGACTCTTGATGAGCAGTTCTTC.

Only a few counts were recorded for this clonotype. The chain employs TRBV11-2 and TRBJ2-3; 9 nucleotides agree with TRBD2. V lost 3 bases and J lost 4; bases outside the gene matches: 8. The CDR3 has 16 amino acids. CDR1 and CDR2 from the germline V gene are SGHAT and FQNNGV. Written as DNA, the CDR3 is TGTGCCAGCAGCTTCCCGGCTAGCGGGGTAGCAGATACGCAGTATTTT. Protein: CASSFPASGVADTQYF.

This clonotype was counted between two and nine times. CDR3 region: CASTFDPGYTEAFF. CDR3 DNA: TGTGCCAGCACCTTCGACCCGGGGTACACTGAAGCTTTCTTT. This rearrangement joins TRBV6-2 or TRBV6-3 to TRBJ1-1; D is ambiguous. Trimming cost V 7 bases and J 3 bases, with 15 bases left between them. The CDR3 totals 14 residues. From germline, CDR1 is MNHEY and CDR2 SVGEGT.

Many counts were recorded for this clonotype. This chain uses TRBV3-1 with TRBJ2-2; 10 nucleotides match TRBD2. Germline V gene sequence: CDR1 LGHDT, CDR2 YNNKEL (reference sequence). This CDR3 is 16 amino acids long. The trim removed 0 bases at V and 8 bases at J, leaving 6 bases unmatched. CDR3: CASSQEASGRQGELFF. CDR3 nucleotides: TGTGCCAGCAGCCAAGAGGCTAGCGGGAGACAAGGGGAGCTGTTTTTT.

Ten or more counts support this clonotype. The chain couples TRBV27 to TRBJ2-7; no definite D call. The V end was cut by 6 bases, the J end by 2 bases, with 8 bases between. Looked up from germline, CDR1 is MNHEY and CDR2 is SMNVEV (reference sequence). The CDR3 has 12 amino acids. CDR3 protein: CASRKDPYEQYF. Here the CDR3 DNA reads TGTGCCAGCAGGAAGGACCCCTACGAGCAGTACTTC.

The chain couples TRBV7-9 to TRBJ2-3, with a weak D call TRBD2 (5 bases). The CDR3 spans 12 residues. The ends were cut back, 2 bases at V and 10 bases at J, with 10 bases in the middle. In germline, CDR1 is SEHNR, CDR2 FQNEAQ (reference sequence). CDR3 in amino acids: CASSLIAGAQYF. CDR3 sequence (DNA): TGTGCCAGCAGCTTAATAGCCGGGGCGCAGTATTTT. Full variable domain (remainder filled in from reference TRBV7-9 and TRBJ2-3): DTGVSQNPRHKITKRGQNVTFRCDPISEHNRLYWYRQTLGQGPEFLTYFQNEAQLEKSRLLSDRFSAERPKGSFSTLEIQRTEQGDSAMYLCASSLIAGAQYFGPGTRLTVL.

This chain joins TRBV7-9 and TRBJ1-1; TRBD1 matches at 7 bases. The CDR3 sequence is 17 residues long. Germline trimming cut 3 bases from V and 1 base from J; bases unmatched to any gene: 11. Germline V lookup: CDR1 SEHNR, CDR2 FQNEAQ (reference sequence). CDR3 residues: CASSLAETGPSNTEAFF. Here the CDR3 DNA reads TGTGCCAGCAGCTTGGCAGAGACAGGGCCCTCGAACACTGAAGCTTTCTTT. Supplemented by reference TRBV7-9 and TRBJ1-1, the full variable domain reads DTGVSQNPRHKITKRGQNVTFRCDPISEHNRLYWYRQTLGQGPEFLTYFQNEAQLEKSRLLSDRFSAERPKGSFSTLEIQRTEQGDSAMYLCASSLAETGPSNTEAFFGQGTRLTVV.

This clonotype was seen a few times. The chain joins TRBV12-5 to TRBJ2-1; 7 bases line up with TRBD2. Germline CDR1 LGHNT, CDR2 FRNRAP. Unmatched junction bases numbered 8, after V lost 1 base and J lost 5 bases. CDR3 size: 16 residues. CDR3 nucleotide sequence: TGTGCTAGTGGTTTGGCAATACAAGCGGGGAACAATGAGCAGTTCTTC. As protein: CASGLAIQAGNNEQFF.

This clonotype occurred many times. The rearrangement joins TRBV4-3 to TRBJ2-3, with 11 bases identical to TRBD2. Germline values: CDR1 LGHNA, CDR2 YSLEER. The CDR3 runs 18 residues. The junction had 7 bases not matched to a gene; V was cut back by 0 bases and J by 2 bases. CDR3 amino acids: CASSQDPTSGISTDTQYF. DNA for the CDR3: TGCGCCAGCAGCCAAGACCCGACTAGCGGGATTTCCACAGATACGCAGTATTTT.

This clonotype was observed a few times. CDR3 in DNA: TGTGCCAGCAGCTTAGGGTACGGGGGAGATGGCTACACCTTC. Translation gives CASSLGYGGDGYTF. This rearrangement joins TRBV7-9 to TRBJ1-2; TRBD1 might be the D (5 bases). Germline lookup yields CDR1 SEHNR and CDR2 FQNEAQ (reference sequence). This CDR3 comprises 14 residues. Trimming took off 1 base at V and 6 bases at J, with 12 bases between the two ends.

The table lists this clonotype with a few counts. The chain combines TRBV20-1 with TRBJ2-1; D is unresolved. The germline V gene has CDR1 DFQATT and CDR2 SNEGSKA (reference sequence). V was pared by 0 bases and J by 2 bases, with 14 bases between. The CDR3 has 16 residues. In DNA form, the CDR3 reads TGCAGTGCTAGAGATCGTGGTAGGGTGACCTACAATGAGCAGTTCTTC. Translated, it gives CSARDRGRVTYNEQFF.

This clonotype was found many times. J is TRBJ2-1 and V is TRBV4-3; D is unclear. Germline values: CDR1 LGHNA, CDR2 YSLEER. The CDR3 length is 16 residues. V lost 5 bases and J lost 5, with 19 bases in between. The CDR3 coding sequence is TGCGCCAGCAGCTCCCGCGTAGCTGCGCCCGACAATGAGCAGTTCTTC. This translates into CASSSRVAAPDNEQFF.

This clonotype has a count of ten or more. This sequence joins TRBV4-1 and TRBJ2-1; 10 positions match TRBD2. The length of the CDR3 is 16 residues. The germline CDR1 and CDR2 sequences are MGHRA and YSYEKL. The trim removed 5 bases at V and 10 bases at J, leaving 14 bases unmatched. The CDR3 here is CASSTRLAGQLGEQFF. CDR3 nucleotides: TGCGCCAGCAGCACTCGACTAGCGGGCCAGCTAGGGGAGCAGTTCTTC.

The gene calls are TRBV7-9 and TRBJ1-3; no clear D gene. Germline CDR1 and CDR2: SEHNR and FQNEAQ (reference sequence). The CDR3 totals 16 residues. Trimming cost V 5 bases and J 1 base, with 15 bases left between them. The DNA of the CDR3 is TGTGCCAGCAGCCCTCCCTCAATACATTCTGGAAACACCATATATTTT. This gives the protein CASSPPSIHSGNTIYF. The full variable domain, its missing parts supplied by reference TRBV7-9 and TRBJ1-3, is DTGVSQNPRHKITKRGQNVTFRCDPISEHNRLYWYRQTLGQGPEFLTYFQNEAQLEKSRLLSDRFSAERPKGSFSTLEIQRTEQGDSAMYLCASSPPSIHSGNTIYFGEGSWLTVV.

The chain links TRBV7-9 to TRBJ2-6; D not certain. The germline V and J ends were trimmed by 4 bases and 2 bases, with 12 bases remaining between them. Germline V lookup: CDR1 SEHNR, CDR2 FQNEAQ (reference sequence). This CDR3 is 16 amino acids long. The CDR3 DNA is TGTGCCAGCAGCTCCCAAAGGCGGCCTGGGGCCAACGTCCTGACTTTC. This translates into CASSSQRRPGANVLTF.

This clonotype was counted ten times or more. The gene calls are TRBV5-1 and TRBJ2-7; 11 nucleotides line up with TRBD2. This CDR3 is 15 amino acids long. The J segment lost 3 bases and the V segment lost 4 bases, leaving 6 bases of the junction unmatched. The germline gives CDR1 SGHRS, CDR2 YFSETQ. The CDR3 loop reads CASSRDGTSGYEQYF. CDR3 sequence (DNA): TGCGCCAGCAGCCGAGATGGGACTAGCGGCTACGAGCAGTACTTC.

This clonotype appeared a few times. DNA for the CDR3: TGCAGCGTTCGACTAGCGAATGAGCAGTACTTC. Its protein is CSVRLANEQYF. The chain employs TRBV29-1 and TRBJ2-7, with 8 nucleotides matching TRBD2. The V gene end was trimmed by 5 bases and the J gene end by 7 bases; junction bases not matched to a gene: 4. The CDR3 runs 11 residues. Germline lookup yields CDR1 SQVTM and CDR2 ANQGSEA.

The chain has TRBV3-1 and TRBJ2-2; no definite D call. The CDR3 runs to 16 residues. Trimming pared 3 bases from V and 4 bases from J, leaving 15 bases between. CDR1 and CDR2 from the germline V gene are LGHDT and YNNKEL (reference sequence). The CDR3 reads CASSQASGLATGELFF. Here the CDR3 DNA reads TGTGCCAGCAGCCAGGCCAGTGGTCTGGCCACCGGGGAGCTGTTTTTT.

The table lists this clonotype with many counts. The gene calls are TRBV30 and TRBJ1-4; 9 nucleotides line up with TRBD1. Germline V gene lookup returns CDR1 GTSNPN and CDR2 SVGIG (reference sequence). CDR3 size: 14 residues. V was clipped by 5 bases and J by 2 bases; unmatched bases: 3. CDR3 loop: CAWSGQGTNEKLFF. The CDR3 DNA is TGTGCCTGGTCAGGACAGGGGACTAATGAAAAACTGTTTTTT.

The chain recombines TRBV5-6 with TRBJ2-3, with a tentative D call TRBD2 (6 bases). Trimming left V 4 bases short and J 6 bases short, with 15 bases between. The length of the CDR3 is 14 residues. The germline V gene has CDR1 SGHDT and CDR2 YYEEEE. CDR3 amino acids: CASSRRGESDTQYF. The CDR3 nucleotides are TGTGCCAGCAGCCGGCGGGGAGAATCGGATACGCAGTATTTT.

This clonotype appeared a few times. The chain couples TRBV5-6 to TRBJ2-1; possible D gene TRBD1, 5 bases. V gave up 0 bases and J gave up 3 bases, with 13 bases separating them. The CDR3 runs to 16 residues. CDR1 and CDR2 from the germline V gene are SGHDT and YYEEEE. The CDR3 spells CASSLAEQGDYNEQFF. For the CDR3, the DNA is TGTGCCAGCAGCTTGGCCGAGCAGGGCGACTACAATGAGCAGTTCTTC.

The CDR3: CASSLSRATEAFF. The CDR3 DNA is TGTGCCAGCAGTTTATCAAGGGCCACTGAAGCTTTCTTT. The chain employs TRBV27 and TRBJ1-1; D gene unclear. In germline, CDR1 is MNHEY, CDR2 SMNVEV (reference sequence). V dropped 0 bases and J dropped 4 bases, with 6 bases sitting between them. The CDR3 totals 13 residues.

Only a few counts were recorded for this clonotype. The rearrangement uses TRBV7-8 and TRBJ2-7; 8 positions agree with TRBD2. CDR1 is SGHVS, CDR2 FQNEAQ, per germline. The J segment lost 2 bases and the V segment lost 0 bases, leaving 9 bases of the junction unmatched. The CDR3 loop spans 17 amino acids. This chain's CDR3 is CASSLARARGGPYEQYF. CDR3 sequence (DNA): TGTGCCAGCAGCTTAGCGCGGGCACGGGGGGGACCCTACGAGCAGTACTTC.

The CDR3 nucleotides read TGTGCCAGCAGTCGTACACACAGGGGGTCCTACGAGCAGTACTTC. It specifies CASSRTHRGSYEQYF. The chain uses TRBV6-1 and TRBJ2-7, with 8 nucleotides matching TRBD1. V lost 5 bases, J lost 1 base, and 7 bases stayed unmatched. Germline CDR1 MNHNS, CDR2 SASEGT. The CDR3 spans 15 residues.

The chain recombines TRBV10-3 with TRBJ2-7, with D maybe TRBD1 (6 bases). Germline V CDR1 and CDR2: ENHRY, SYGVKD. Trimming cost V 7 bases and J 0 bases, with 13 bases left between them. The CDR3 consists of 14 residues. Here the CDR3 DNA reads TGTGCCATCACCGAGGGGGAGCTCTCCTACGAGCAGTACTTC. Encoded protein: CAITEGELSYEQYF.

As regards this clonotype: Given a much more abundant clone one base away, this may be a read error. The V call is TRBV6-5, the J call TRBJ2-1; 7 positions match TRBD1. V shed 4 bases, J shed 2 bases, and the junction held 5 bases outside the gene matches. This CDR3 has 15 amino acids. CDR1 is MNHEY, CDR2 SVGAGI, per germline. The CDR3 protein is CASSSTGNPYNEQFF. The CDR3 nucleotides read TGTGCCAGCAGTTCGACAGGGAATCCCTACAATGAGCAGTTCTTC.

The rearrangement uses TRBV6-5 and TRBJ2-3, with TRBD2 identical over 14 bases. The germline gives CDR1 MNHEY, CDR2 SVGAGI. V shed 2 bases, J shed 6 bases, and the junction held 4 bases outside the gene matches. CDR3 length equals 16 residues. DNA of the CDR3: TGTGCCAGCAGTTACGGACTAGCGGGGGGATCTGATACGCAGTATTTT. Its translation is CASSYGLAGGSDTQYF.